This note documents a single T cell receptor (beta chain) sequence. The antigen is unknown. It was with 60 Vbeta and 13 Jbeta primers that the PCR ran. TCRdb keeps only in-frame clones here, not all; method: immunoSEQ multiplex PCR. The sample contains about 140,000 clones, approximately 82% of which appear only once. This sample is part of a study of cytomegalovirus exposure and HLA in healthy donors. Points from the study as a whole: Altogether, 164 TCR beta chains were recorded as cytomegalovirus-associated.

V dropped 0 bases and J dropped 5 bases, with 10 bases sitting between them. The CDR3 loop spans 14 amino acids. The germline V gene encodes CDR1 ENHRY and CDR2 SYGVKD. This clonotype originated in a man younger than 40 in good health and CMV-seropositive. Sequencing input: PBMCs. The genes are TRBV10-3 and TRBJ1-2; tentatively, D is TRBD1 (6 bases). The CDR3 DNA reads as TGTGCCATCAGTGAGTCCACAGGGCGGTATGGCTACACCTTC. It yields the protein CAISESTGRYGYTF.